These 7 T cell receptor beta chains came from one sample sequenced in a study of shared clonotypes between healthy human individuals. The repertoire was sequenced with immunoSEQ multiplex PCR; TCRdb's copy has only in-frame clones and lacks some. The sample comprises about 2.4 million clones, over 85% of which are singletons, and around 0.37% rests with the top ten. Sequenced material: naive CD4+ T cells from PBMCs. Stated subset: CD45RA+ positively selected. The receptors stem from a man between 18 and 29 years old in good health. Some clones in this sample may be carry-over from other donors' samples.

J is TRBJ2-3 and V is TRBV2, with D unresolved. The CDR3 is 13 residues long. The V gene's germline CDR1 is SNHLY and CDR2 FYNNEI. Between the trimmed V and J ends, which lost 4 bases and 5 bases, there was a span of 10 bases. CDR3 DNA: TGTGCCAGCAGTGGAGAGATTGGAGATACGCAGTATTTT. Its protein product is CASSGEIGDTQYF.

V and J are TRBV28 and TRBJ2-5, with 7 bases aligning to TRBD1. J was trimmed by 4 bases and V by 1 base; bases with no gene match: 9. Germline lookup yields CDR1 MDHEN and CDR2 SYDVKM. This CDR3 contains 16 residues. CDR3 sequence reads: CASSLLEGAVGETQYF. CDR3 sequence (DNA): TGTGCCAGCAGTTTATTAGAGGGGGCGGTAGGAGAGACCCAGTACTTC.

The chain has TRBV18 and TRBJ2-7; 13 nucleotides agree with TRBD2. Germline lookup yields CDR1 KGHSH and CDR2 LQKENI. The length of the CDR3 is 16 residues. Losses at the gene ends were 6 bases for V and 7 bases for J; bases not matched to a gene: 12. CDR3 loop: CASSTGTSGVIREQYF. In nucleotides, the CDR3 is TGTGCCAGCTCTACCGGGACTAGCGGGGTCATTAGGGAGCAGTACTTC.

Regarding this clone: The same CDR3 can be traced to other DNA sequences in this sample. This chain uses TRBV28 with TRBJ2-5, with D tentatively TRBD1 (5 bases). Looked up from germline, CDR1 is MDHEN and CDR2 is SYDVKM. CDR3 length equals 14 residues. The germline V and J ends were trimmed by 4 bases and 5 bases, with 14 bases remaining between them. CDR3 sequence: CASSSPSGKETQYF. CDR3 nucleotide sequence: TGTGCCAGCAGTTCCCCCTCAGGGAAGGAGACCCAGTACTTC. The whole variable domain, filled in from reference TRBV28 and TRBJ2-5, reads DVKVTQSSRYLVKRTGEKVFLECVQDMDHENMFWYRQDPGLGLRLIYFSYDVKMKEKGDIPEGYSVSREKKERFSLILESASTNQTSMYLCASSSPSGKETQYFGPGTRLLVL.

This chain links TRBV18 with TRBJ1-1; tentatively, D is TRBD1 (5 bases). Germline loops: CDR1 KGHSH, CDR2 LQKENI. The CDR3 contains 15 residues. Trimming left V 2 bases short and J 5 bases short, with 15 bases between. DNA for the CDR3: TGTGCCAGCTCACCAGCAGGGACGGTATGGACTGAAGCTTTCTTT. Its protein product is CASSPAGTVWTEAFF.

The chain carries TRBV4-1 and TRBJ1-2; TRBD1 matches 8 bases. This CDR3 spans 17 amino acids. From germline, CDR1 is MGHRA and CDR2 YSYEKL. The J segment lost 4 bases and the V segment lost 0 bases, leaving 10 bases of the junction unmatched. CDR3: CASSQDPRQGKVYGYTF. As DNA, the CDR3 is TGCGCCAGCAGCCAAGATCCGCGACAGGGGAAGGTCTATGGCTACACCTTC.

This chain links TRBV5-1 with TRBJ2-1, with D possibly TRBD1 on 5 matching bases. Germline values: CDR1 SGHRS, CDR2 YFSETQ. This CDR3 comprises 15 residues. V was trimmed by 2 bases and J by 4 bases, leaving 13 bases between them. CDR3 sequence (DNA): TGCGCCAGCAGCTTACAGGCCGACAGTTACAATGAGCAGTTCTTC. Residues: CASSLQADSYNEQFF.